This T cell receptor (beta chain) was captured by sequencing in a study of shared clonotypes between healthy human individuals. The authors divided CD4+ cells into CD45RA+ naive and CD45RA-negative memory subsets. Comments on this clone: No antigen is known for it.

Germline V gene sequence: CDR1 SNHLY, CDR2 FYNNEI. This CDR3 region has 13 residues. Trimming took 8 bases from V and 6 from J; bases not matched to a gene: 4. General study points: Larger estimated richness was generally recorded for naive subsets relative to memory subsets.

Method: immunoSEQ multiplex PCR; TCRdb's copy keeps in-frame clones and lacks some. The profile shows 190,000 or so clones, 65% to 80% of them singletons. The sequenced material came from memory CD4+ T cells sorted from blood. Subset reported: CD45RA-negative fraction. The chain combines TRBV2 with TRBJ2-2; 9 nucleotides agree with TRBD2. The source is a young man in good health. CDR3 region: CASARLAAGELFF. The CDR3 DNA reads TGTGCCAGCGCTCGACTAGCGGCCGGGGAGCTGTTTTTT.